This T cell receptor (beta chain) came from a study of T cell repertoires and leukemia-associated antigens (dated by TCRdb to about 2019). Background on the whole study: Around 16 million effective reads were obtained overall, with each sample giving about 5.1 to 7 million read pairs and roughly 3 to 5.0 million effective reads. Using in vitro peptide stimulation of healthy T cells, the study set out to figure out what antigen is recognized by a TCR Vbeta21 clone that had previously been found in CML patients. Overall study outcomes, separate from this receptor: Numbers of Vbeta genes (about 60), Jbeta genes (about 14), VDJ rearrangements and unique CDR3s did not differ significantly among the four groups. Antigen specificity and function of the expanded clones were not tested directly and required further investigation.

As a first step, CD3+ T cells were rested overnight at 2.5 million to 3 million cells/mL in RPMI 1640 lacking fetal bovine serum. Following the manufacturer's instructions, MACS immunomagnetic beads were used to pull CD3+ T cells out of the PBMCs. This clonotype turned up a few times. There is no known antigen for this receptor. There are no base qualities to consult, and no much larger clone falls within one base. CDR1 is given as SGHNT and CDR2 as YYREEE, both from the germline V gene (reference sequence). Taken from cysteine to phenylalanine, the CDR3 has 17 residues. CDR3 DNA is the only sequence kept; it has 51 bases, read in frame from the first base. A distance of 21 bases separates the germline ends of V and J, which lose 4 bases and 2 bases respectively. Total RNA was extracted from the cultured T cells with TRIzol reagent. TCRbeta libraries were amplified from RNA by 5' rapid amplification of cDNA ends (5'RACE). Before sequencing, library concentration and integrity were assessed using Qubit, an Agilent instrument, and quantitative PCR. Sequencing of qualified libraries was performed on Illumina HiSeq or MiSeq by a commercial service provider. The authors' analysis ran thus. MiXCR version 1.8.2 was used to identify TCR sequences in each sample. To qualify, a clone needed a CDR3 longer than four amino acids, an in-frame nucleotide length, and no stop codon. A read counted as effective if the read contained the complete CDR3 structure. Validation of expanded clones was performed by RT-PCR with 24 Vbeta primers, GeneScan spectratyping, and Sanger sequencing. TCRdb trimmed public reads at Q25 via fastp, called clones via MiXCR and kept in-frame beta chains. Rows with one shared CDR3 protein collapse into an entry with the most common genes and DNA. The authors' filters were not applied to this entry. The sample has about 11,000 distinct CDR3 sequences on record, approximately 43% of them singletons. The ten largest make up around a quarter of the sample.

The TCR originated in a female donor in good health. The sequence is built from TRBV5-4 and TRBJ2-5; the D gene may be TRBD1 or TRBD2, since each aligns over 5 bases. Material: CD3+ T cells sorted from blood and cultured. CDR3 protein: CASSDPGPRDQQETQYF. The DNA sequence is as follows: TGTGCCAGCAGCGACCCGGGCCCCAGGGACCAACAAGAGACCCAGTACTTC.